This paragraph covers one T cell receptor (beta chain) sequence. This sample was included in a study of blood T cell repertoires in COVID-19. CDR3 length: 10 residues. The ends were cut back, 8 bases at V and 7 bases at J, with 3 bases in the middle. Looked up from germline, CDR1 is MDHEN and CDR2 is SYDVKM. The repertoire was sequenced with immunoSEQ multiplex PCR; TCRdb's copy has only in-frame clones and lacks some. The sample shows approximately 80,000 clones, 85% of them seen only once. The rearrangement joins TRBV28 to TRBJ1-6, with D uncertain. Source material: peripheral blood. The clonotype originates from a man aged 45-65 years with COVID-19, enrolled during active disease. CDR3 sequence reads: CASGNSPLHF. The CDR3 DNA is TGTGCCAGCGGCAATTCACCCCTCCACTTT.